This is a list of T cell receptor beta chains from one sample in a study of blood T cell repertoires in COVID-19. The protocol was immunoSEQ multiplex PCR, while the TCRdb copy is restricted to in-frame clones and leaves out a portion. The sample lists 310,000 or so clones, more than 75% seen once, with roughly 1.6% in the top ten. Specimen: peripheral blood. The origin of the receptors is a woman aged 50 to 60 with acute or convalescent COVID-19. CDR3s include the opening cysteine and the closing phenylalanine or tryptophan. The D gene is left open where the match is weak. Not all rows give a size; the values are once, few, many and, for expanded clones, a class.

TRBV7-2	TRBJ2-5	.	.	CASSLSLGETQYF	TGTGCCAGCAGCTTATCACTAGGGGAGACCCAGTACTTC
TRBV28	TRBJ1-1	.	.	CASSSDRLSGTFF	TGTGCCAGCAGTTCAGACAGGTTAAGTGGTACTTTCTTT
TRBV28	TRBJ2-7	.	.	CASSFVGSKDQYF	TGTGCCAGCAGTTTTGTTGGGAGTAAAGATCAGTACTTC
TRBV12-2	TRBJ2-1	.	.	CASRLMGPTGQDEQFF	TGTGCAAGTCGCTTAATGGGCCCGACAGGGCAGGATGAGCAGTTCTTC
TRBV15	TRBJ2-4	.	TRBD2	CATSRAGGVKNIQYF	TGTGCCACCAGCAGAGCGGGAGGGGTCAAAAACATTCAGTACTTC
TRBV24-1	TRBJ2-3	.	TRBD2	CATSDPGLAGGPLDTQYF	TGTGCCACCAGTGACCCCGGACTAGCGGGAGGCCCACTAGATACGCAGTATTTT
TRBV28	TRBJ1-3	.	.	CASRITSGNTIYF	TGTGCCAGCAGGATTACTTCTGGAAACACCATATATTTT
TRBV5-1	TRBJ1-6	.	TRBD1	CASSPGQGANSPLHF	TGCGCCAGCAGCCCGGGACAGGGGGCTAATTCACCCCTCCACTTT
TRBV27	TRBJ1-4	once	TRBD1	CASRIAGGRYATNEKLFF	TGTGCCAGCAGAATCGCAGGGGGCCGGTATGCAACTAATGAAAAACTGTTTTTT
TRBV2	TRBJ2-2	.	TRBD1	CASSGKGTANTGELFF	TGTGCCAGCAGTGGAAAAGGGACAGCGAACACCGGGGAGCTGTTTTTT
TRBV7-3	TRBJ2-5	.	.	CASSPGTLQETQYF	TGTGCCAGCAGCCCGGGGACTCTGCAGGAGACCCAGTACTTC
TRBV7-8	TRBJ2-6	.	.	CASSLKPGSGANVLTF	TGTGCCAGCAGCTTAAAGCCGGGGTCTGGGGCCAACGTCCTGACTTTC
TRBV7-3	TRBJ2-3	once	TRBD2	CASSPGLASTDTQYF	TGTGCCAGCAGCCCGGGACTAGCTAGCACAGATACGCAGTATTTT
TRBV15	TRBJ1-6	once	TRBD1	CATSRDKGGQVNSPLHF	TGTGCCACCAGCAGAGATAAGGGAGGACAGGTCAATTCACCCCTCCACTTT
TRBV5-1	TRBJ2-5	.	TRBD2	CASSEGLAETQYF	TGCGCCAGCAGCGAGGGACTAGCGGAGACCCAGTACTTC
TRBV29-1	TRBJ2-1	.	TRBD2	CSVGAMAGGANEQFF	TGCAGCGTTGGAGCGATGGCGGGAGGGGCGAATGAGCAGTTCTTC
TRBV24-1	TRBJ2-5	.	TRBD2	CATSVTSGMQETQYF	TGTGCCACCAGTGTCACTAGCGGGATGCAAGAGACCCAGTACTTC
TRBV28	TRBJ2-7	.	TRBD1	CASEKGQGSYEQYF	TGTGCCAGTGAAAAGGGACAGGGGTCCTACGAGCAGTACTTC
TRBV5-1	TRBJ1-3	.	.	CASSFNSRNTIYF	TGCGCCAGCAGCTTTAATTCTAGAAACACCATATATTTT
TRBV29-1	TRBJ2-7	.	TRBD1	CSAGTAAYEQYF	TGCAGCGCCGGGACAGCTGCATACGAGCAGTACTTC
TRBV19	TRBJ1-4	.	TRBD1	CASTRDSSGELFF	TGTGCCAGTACCCGGGACAGTTCAGGGGAACTGTTTTTT
TRBV29-1	TRBJ2-4	.	TRBD1	CSVYGQGAAKNIQYF	TGCAGCGTATATGGACAGGGGGCGGCCAAAAACATTCAGTACTTC
TRBV28	TRBJ1-6	.	.	CASSLYQQYSPLHF	TGTGCCAGCAGCCTATACCAACAGTATTCACCCCTCCACTTT
TRBV5-6	TRBJ1-5	few	TRBD1	CASSLWTGMRNQPQHF	TGTGCCAGCAGCTTGTGGACAGGGATGAGGAATCAGCCCCAGCATTTT
TRBV15	TRBJ1-1	few	TRBD1	CATSRGDRLNTEAFF	TGTGCCACCAGCAGGGGGGACAGATTGAACACTGAAGCTTTCTTT
TRBV11-2	TRBJ2-7	.	.	CASSPDTSYYEQYF	TGTGCCAGCAGCCCCGACACCTCTTACTACGAGCAGTACTTC
TRBV4-1	TRBJ1-5	.	TRBD1	CASSATGALNQPQHF	TGCGCCAGCAGCGCTACAGGGGCCCTAAATCAGCCCCAGCATTTT
TRBV24-1	TRBJ2-3	.	TRBD1	CATSDFRGRPDTQYF	TGTGCCACCAGTGATTTCAGGGGGCGCCCAGATACGCAGTATTTT
TRBV7-2	TRBJ1-1	.	.	CASSGRGGGEAFF	TGTGCCAGCAGCGGTCGGGGGGGAGGTGAAGCTTTCTTT
TRBV27	TRBJ2-1	.	TRBD1	CASSSDQGQGNVNEQFF	TGTGCCAGCAGTTCTGATCAGGGACAGGGTAATGTCAATGAGCAGTTCTTC
TRBV7-9	TRBJ2-3	.	.	CASSIPGSTQYF	TGTGCCAGCAGCATCCCTGGGAGTACGCAGTATTTT
TRBV7-2	TRBJ1-4	once	TRBD1	CASSPDRGNEKLFF	TGTGCCAGCAGTCCAGACAGGGGTAATGAAAAACTGTTTTTT
TRBV18	TRBJ2-5	once	TRBD2	CASSNQAGGIKETQYF	TGTGCCAGCTCAAACCAAGCGGGAGGGATTAAAGAGACCCAGTACTTC
TRBV20-1	TRBJ2-4	once	.	CSASLPGDLLRGAKNIQYF	TGCAGTGCTAGTCTCCCCGGGGACTTACTTAGGGGAGCCAAAAACATTCAGTACTTC
TRBV5-1	TRBJ2-7	.	TRBD1	CASSFGSGQIYEQYF	TGCGCCAGCAGCTTTGGGTCGGGACAGATCTACGAGCAGTACTTC
TRBV6-5	TRBJ1-1	.	TRBD1	CASSYTGGWNTEAFF	TGTGCCAGCAGTTACACAGGGGGCTGGAACACTGAAGCTTTCTTT
TRBV6-5	TRBJ1-5	.	TRBD1	CASRTGTGAQPQHF	TGTGCCAGCAGGACCGGGACAGGTGCTCAGCCCCAGCATTTT
TRBV27	TRBJ1-6	.	.	CASSWGGRSPLHF	TGTGCCAGCAGTTGGGGGGGCAGGTCACCCCTCCACTTT
TRBV5-1	TRBJ1-3	.	.	CASSLDGRGNSGNTIYF	TGCGCCAGCAGCTTGGATGGGCGGGGGAACTCTGGAAACACCATATATTTT
TRBV7-9	TRBJ2-7	.	.	CASSFGGGRAYEQYF	TGTGCCAGCAGCTTTGGGGGAGGCAGGGCCTACGAGCAGTACTTC
TRBV18	TRBJ2-7	.	.	CASSPRLDSYEQYF	TGTGCCAGCTCACCGAGACTAGACTCCTACGAGCAGTACTTC
TRBV5-5	TRBJ1-2	.	TRBD1	CASSPGQAAYGYTF	TGTGCCAGCAGTCCGGGACAGGCGGCCTATGGCTACACCTTC
TRBV11-1	TRBJ2-7	.	TRBD1	CASSFLGGAGSYEQYF	TGTGCCAGCAGCTTCCTAGGGGGCGCCGGGTCCTACGAGCAGTACTTC
TRBV11-2	TRBJ1-2	.	.	CASSKDRSYGYTF	TGTGCCAGCAGCAAAGACAGGTCCTATGGCTACACCTTC
TRBV6-2/TRBV6-3	TRBJ1-2	.	TRBD1	CASSQGAHGYTF	TGTGCCAGCAGCCAGGGGGCTCATGGCTACACCTTC
TRBV4-1	TRBJ2-7	.	TRBD2	CASSQVWEGNYEQYF	TGCGCCAGCAGCCAAGTATGGGAGGGAAACTACGAGCAGTACTTC
TRBV2	TRBJ2-7	once	.	CASRRGALPLYF	TGTGCCAGCAGACGGGGAGCCCTGCCTCTCTACTTC
TRBV30	TRBJ1-2	.	TRBD1	CAWRGTGGAVYTF	TGTGCCTGGAGGGGGACAGGGGGCGCCGTCTACACCTTC
TRBV7-2	TRBJ2-3	.	TRBD1	CASSFGTGEDTQYF	TGTGCCAGCAGCTTTGGGACAGGGGAGGATACGCAGTATTTT
TRBV15	TRBJ1-2	few	TRBD1	CATSRDRGGTGGAYGYTF	TGTGCCACCAGCAGAGATAGAGGCGGGACAGGGGGCGCCTATGGCTACACCTTC